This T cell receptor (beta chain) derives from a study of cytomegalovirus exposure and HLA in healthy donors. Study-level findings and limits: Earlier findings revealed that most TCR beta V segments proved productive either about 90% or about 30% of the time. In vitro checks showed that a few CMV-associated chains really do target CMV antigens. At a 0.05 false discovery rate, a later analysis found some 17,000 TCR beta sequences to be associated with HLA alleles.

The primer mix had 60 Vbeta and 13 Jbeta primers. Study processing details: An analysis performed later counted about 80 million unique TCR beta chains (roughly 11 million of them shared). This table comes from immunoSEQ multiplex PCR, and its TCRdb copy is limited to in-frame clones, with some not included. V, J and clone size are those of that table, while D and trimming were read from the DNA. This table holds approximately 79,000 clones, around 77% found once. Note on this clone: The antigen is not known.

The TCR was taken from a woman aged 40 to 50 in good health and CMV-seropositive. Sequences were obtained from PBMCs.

CDR3 protein: CASSAYRGRGAVDTQYF. The CDR3 DNA sequence: TGTGCCAGCAGTGCCTACAGGGGGCGGGGGGCTGTAGATACGCAGTATTTT. The chain joins TRBV2 to TRBJ2-3, with D maybe TRBD1 (9 bases). From germline, CDR1 is SNHLY and CDR2 FYNNEI. The CDR3 is made up of 17 amino acids. V shed 4 bases and J shed 5 bases, with 22 bases lying between them.